A selection of T cell receptor beta chains follows, all from one sample in a study of shared clonotypes between healthy human individuals. Sequencing was performed with immunoSEQ multiplex PCR; in TCRdb, only in-frame clones are kept and a portion is missing. The sample records under 350,000 clones, about nine tenths being singletons. The sample consisted of memory CD8+ T cells sorted from blood. The source is a man younger than 35 in good health. Both conserved end residues are part of each CDR3. D genes are given only for firm matches. Some rows mark clone size as missing; the rest say once, few, many or name a class of expanded clone.

-	13	TRBJ1-5	once	TRBV5-1	CASSLGRNQPQHF	TGCGCCAGCAGCTTGGGTCGCAATCAGCCCCAGCATTTT
-	12	TRBJ2-3	-	TRBV12-5	CASQVVTDTQYF	TGTGCTAGTCAGGTTGTCACAGATACGCAGTATTTT
TRBD2	15	TRBJ2-7	-	TRBV7-9	CASSSLAGFPYEQYF	TGTGCCAGCAGCTCGTTAGCGGGATTCCCCTACGAGCAGTACTTC
-	15	TRBJ2-7	-	TRBV4-3	CASSQEGGGLTEQYF	TGCGCCAGCAGCCAAGAAGGGGGGGGCCTTACGGAGCAGTACTTC
TRBD1	14	TRBJ1-1	-	TRBV5-4	CASIRQGVNTEAFF	TGTGCCAGCATCCGACAGGGCGTGAACACTGAAGCTTTCTTT
-	15	TRBJ1-1	-	TRBV27	CASSSLSRSVYEAFF	TGTGCCAGCAGTTCTCTTAGTAGGAGTGTTTATGAAGCTTTCTTT
TRBD2	15	TRBJ2-3	-	TRBV19	CASRTSGEGSDTQYF	TGTGCCAGTCGGACTAGCGGGGAGGGGTCAGATACGCAGTATTTT
TRBD1	15	TRBJ2-7	-	TRBV27	CASSQGLGSGGEQYF	TGTGCCAGCAGCCAAGGCCTCGGTTCAGGGGGCGAGCAGTACTTC
-	14	TRBJ2-3	-	TRBV10-3	CAIRGRKNTDTQYF	TGTGCCATCAGAGGGAGGAAGAACACAGATACGCAGTATTTT
-	13	TRBJ2-7	-	TRBV6-6	CASSYNSYYEQYF	TGTGCCAGCAGTTATAACTCGTACTACGAGCAGTACTTC
-	13	TRBJ1-1	medium-sized	TRBV27	CASKLQGYTEAFF	TGTGCCAGCAAGCTCCAGGGGTACACTGAAGCTTTCTTT
-	14	TRBJ1-2	-	TRBV7-2	CASSPTESNYGYTF	TGTGCCAGCAGCCCGACAGAAAGTAACTATGGCTACACCTTC
TRBD1	16	TRBJ2-6	once	TRBV7-9	CASSLVQGAGANVLTF	TGTGCCAGCAGCTTAGTTCAGGGGGCTGGGGCCAACGTCCTGACTTTC
-	14	TRBJ1-4	-	TRBV7-9	CASSLGSTSEKLFF	TGTGCCAGCAGCTTAGGGTCCACTAGCGAAAAACTGTTTTTT
-	13	TRBJ1-2	-	TRBV19	CASSERGPGGYTF	TGTGCCAGTAGTGAAAGGGGACCCGGCGGCTACACCTTC
-	18	TRBJ2-1	-	TRBV5-6	CASSLRFYSPSSYNEQFF	TGTGCCAGCAGCTTGCGATTCTACAGCCCTTCCTCCTACAATGAGCAGTTCTTC
-	14	TRBJ2-7	-	TRBV4-1	CASSQEGGHYEQYF	TGCGCCAGCAGCCAAGAGGGCGGTCACTACGAGCAGTACTTC
-	13	TRBJ2-7	-	TRBV5-1	CASSLEADYEQYF	TGCGCCAGCAGCTTGGAGGCGGACTACGAGCAGTACTTC
-	12	TRBJ2-4	-	TRBV7-2	CASSLVGNIQYF	TGTGCCAGCAGCTTAGTAGGGAACATTCAGTACTTC
-	14	TRBJ1-4	-	TRBV30	CAWSRTGSHEKLFF	TGTGCCTGGAGTCGAACAGGCTCGCATGAAAAACTGTTTTTT
-	18	TRBJ1-1	-	TRBV28	CASSPYPTPAGKDTEAFF	TGTGCCAGCAGTCCCTACCCTACCCCGGCAGGGAAAGACACTGAAGCTTTCTTT
-	13	TRBJ2-5	-	TRBV5-6	CASSFAGQETQYF	TGTGCCAGCAGCTTTGCAGGGCAGGAGACCCAGTACTTC
TRBD2	15	TRBJ2-2	-	TRBV6-5	CASSLLAGGSGELFF	TGTGCCAGCAGTTTACTAGCGGGAGGAAGCGGGGAGCTGTTTTTT
-	16	TRBJ2-1	-	TRBV27	CASSLYPTVIGNEQFF	TGTGCCAGCAGTCTCTACCCGACAGTGATTGGGAATGAGCAGTTCTTC
TRBD2	14	TRBJ2-2	-	TRBV27	CASSFAGDIGELFF	TGTGCCAGCAGTTTTGCGGGGGATATCGGGGAGCTGTTTTTT
-	13	TRBJ2-7	-	TRBV5-4	CASSLMGSYEQYF	TGTGCCAGCAGCTTGATGGGTTCCTACGAGCAGTACTTC
-	14	TRBJ1-5	-	TRBV6-1	CATLGGLGNQPQHF	TGTGCCACCCTAGGAGGGTTGGGCAATCAGCCCCAGCATTTT
-	16	TRBJ1-1	-	TRBV2	CASSEYSGFMNTEAFF	TGTGCCAGCAGTGAATATTCCGGCTTTATGAACACTGAAGCTTTCTTT
TRBD1	17	TRBJ1-2	once	TRBV4-3	CASSQPLKGQGAFGYTF	TGCGCCAGCAGCCAGCCTTTAAAGGGACAGGGGGCGTTTGGCTACACCTTC
-	16	TRBJ1-5	-	TRBV6-1	CANSESGGGSSQPQHF	TGTGCCAACAGTGAATCCGGGGGAGGTAGTAGTCAGCCCCAGCATTTT
TRBD2	13	TRBJ2-7	-	TRBV27	CASTESGGYEQYF	TGTGCCAGCACAGAAAGCGGGGGCTACGAGCAGTACTTC
TRBD1	17	TRBJ1-3	-	TRBV4-1	CASSRRDRGFSGNTIYF	TGCGCCAGCAGCCGACGCGACAGGGGTTTCTCTGGAAACACCATATATTTT
TRBD1	15	TRBJ1-1	-	TRBV19	CASRHITGGPGEAFF	TGTGCCAGTAGACATATCACAGGGGGACCTGGTGAAGCTTTCTTT
-	14	TRBJ1-1	-	TRBV25-1	CASSPGWVNTEAFF	TGTGCCAGCAGTCCGGGGTGGGTGAACACTGAAGCTTTCTTT
TRBD1	16	TRBJ2-7	-	TRBV7-9	CASSLETGGVIYEQYF	TGTGCCAGCAGCTTGGAAACAGGGGGAGTAATCTACGAGCAGTACTTC
-	15	TRBJ1-5	medium-sized	TRBV7-9	CASSLTEGGNQPQHF	TGTGCCAGCAGCTTAACCGAGGGGGGTAATCAGCCCCAGCATTTT
-	14	TRBJ1-6	many	TRBV30	CAWSALGEASPLHF	TGTGCCTGGAGTGCCCTGGGGGAAGCTTCACCCCTCCACTTT
-	15	TRBJ2-1	-	TRBV6-5	CASSPGTQAGNEQFF	TGTGCCAGCAGCCCCGGGACACAAGCGGGCAATGAGCAGTTCTTC
TRBD2	14	TRBJ2-1	-	TRBV30	CALLGTSGYNEQFF	TGTGCCTTACTAGGGACTAGCGGCTACAATGAGCAGTTCTTC
-	14	TRBJ2-1	once	TRBV11-1	CASSSSGARNEQFF	TGTGCCAGCAGCTCTTCGGGGGCGAGGAATGAGCAGTTCTTC
-	14	TRBJ2-5	-	TRBV6-5	CASSYDLQAETQYF	TGTGCCAGCAGTTACGACCTCCAGGCAGAGACCCAGTACTTC
-	13	TRBJ1-5	-	TRBV6-1	CASSEVLAQPQHF	TGTGCCAGCAGTGAAGTACTTGCTCAGCCCCAGCATTTT
-	13	TRBJ2-3	-	TRBV9	CASSVGGTDTQYF	TGTGCCAGCAGCGTAGGGGGCACAGATACGCAGTATTTT
TRBD1	14	TRBJ1-2	-	TRBV2	CASSETGQGWGYTF	TGTGCCAGCAGTGAAACGGGACAGGGTTGGGGCTACACCTTC
TRBD1	14	TRBJ1-1	-	TRBV4-3	CASSPLDRGTEAFF	TGCGCCAGCAGCCCACTGGACAGGGGCACTGAAGCTTTCTTT
-	15	TRBJ2-5	-	TRBV7-9	CASSKTDRDTETQYF	TGTGCCAGCAGCAAGACGGACAGAGATACAGAGACCCAGTACTTC
TRBD2	15	TRBJ2-7	-	TRBV9	CASSVDSSGVYEQYF	TGTGCCAGCAGCGTAGATTCTAGCGGGGTCTACGAGCAGTACTTC
-	14	TRBJ2-5	once	TRBV13	CASSLLGDQETQYF	TGTGCCAGCAGCCTGCTGGGGGACCAAGAGACCCAGTACTTC
-	13	TRBJ2-7	-	TRBV7-9	CASSLEGFYEQYF	TGTGCCAGCAGCTTAGAGGGGTTTTACGAGCAGTACTTC
-	17	TRBJ2-5	-	TRBV9	CASSAPAASLKWETQYF	TGTGCCAGCAGCGCCCCGGCGGCTAGCTTAAAGTGGGAGACCCAGTACTTC
-	15	TRBJ2-3	-	TRBV4-3	CASSQAGASTDTQYF	TGCGCCAGCAGCCAAGCAGGGGCTAGCACAGATACGCAGTATTTT
-	11	TRBJ2-1	-	TRBV25-1	CASSQLEEQFF	TGTGCCAGCAGTCAACTGGAAGAGCAGTTCTTC
-	16	TRBJ2-6	-	TRBV7-9	CASSSPVVSGANVLTF	TGTGCCAGCAGCTCCCCAGTGGTTTCTGGGGCCAACGTCCTGACTTTC
TRBD2	17	TRBJ2-1	few	TRBV7-9	CASSLALGGRGLNEQFF	TGTGCCAGCAGCTTAGCGCTTGGCGGGAGGGGACTCAATGAGCAGTTCTTC
-	13	TRBJ1-2	-	TRBV27	CASSLFGGDGYTF	TGTGCCAGCAGTTTATTTGGGGGGGATGGCTACACCTTC
-	12	TRBJ1-4	few	TRBV6-6	CASYAWNEKLFF	TGTGCCAGCTACGCTTGGAATGAAAAACTGTTTTTT
TRBD2	15	TRBJ2-7	-	TRBV13	CASSSLAGGLPEQYF	TGTGCCAGCAGCTCTCTAGCGGGGGGGCTTCCCGAGCAGTACTTC
-	14	TRBJ2-7	-	TRBV10-3	CAISEEGISYEQYF	TGTGCCATCAGTGAAGAAGGGATTTCCTACGAGCAGTACTTC
TRBD1	15	TRBJ1-1	-	TRBV5-1	CASSWRSGTGFEAFF	TGCGCCAGCAGCTGGAGATCCGGGACAGGGTTTGAAGCTTTCTTT
-	12	TRBJ2-2	-	TRBV9	CASSVDPGELFF	TGTGCCAGCAGCGTAGACCCCGGGGAGCTGTTTTTT